This T cell receptor beta chain was captured in a study of CD8+ T cells in alopecia areata. Treatment defined: oral pan-JAK inhibitor, 5-10 mg twice daily. Extraction of RNA preceded its reverse transcription into cDNA, which served as the sequencing template. Repertoires were generated with immunoSEQ multiplex PCR, while TCRdb's copy carries only in-frame clones and drops some. The table includes about 190,000 clones, roughly 50% detected once. Concerning this clone itself: The antigen is unknown.

Overall study results and limits: Clonality in lesional scalp, especially alopecia totalis/universalis, exceeded that of normal scalp.

The CDR3 length is 15 residues. V was clipped by 1 base and J by 7 bases; unmatched bases: 8. Per the germline V gene, CDR1 is GTSNPN and CDR2 is SVGIG (reference sequence). This chain joins TRBV30 and TRBJ2-1; 9 positions agree with TRBD1. The clonotype comes from a human donor with alopecia areata. Material: CD8+ T cells sorted from blood, obtained at week 24, from a patient treated with tofacitinib. The CDR3 DNA reads TGTGCCTGGAGTGCACAGGGGGCAGTTCGAAATGAGCAGTTCTTC. It codes for CAWSAQGAVRNEQFF.